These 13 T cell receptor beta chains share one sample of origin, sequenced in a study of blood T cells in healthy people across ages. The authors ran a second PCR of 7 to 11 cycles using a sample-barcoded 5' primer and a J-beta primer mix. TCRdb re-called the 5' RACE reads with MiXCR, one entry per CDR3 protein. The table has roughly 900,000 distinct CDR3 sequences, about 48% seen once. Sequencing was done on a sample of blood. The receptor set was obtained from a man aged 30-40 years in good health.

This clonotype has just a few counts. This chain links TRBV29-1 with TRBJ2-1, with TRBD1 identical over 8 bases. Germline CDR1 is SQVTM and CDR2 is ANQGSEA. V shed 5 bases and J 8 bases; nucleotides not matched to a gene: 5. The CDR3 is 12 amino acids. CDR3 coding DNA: TGCAGCGTTAACAGGGGGACCGATGAGCAGTTCTTC. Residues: CSVNRGTDEQFF.

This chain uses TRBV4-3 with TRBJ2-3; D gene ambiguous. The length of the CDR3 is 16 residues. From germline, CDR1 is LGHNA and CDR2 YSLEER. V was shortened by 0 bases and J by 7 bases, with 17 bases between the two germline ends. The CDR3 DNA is TGCGCCAGCAGCCAAGATCCTTCGGCAGCCGGTTATACGCAGTATTTT. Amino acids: CASSQDPSAAGYTQYF.

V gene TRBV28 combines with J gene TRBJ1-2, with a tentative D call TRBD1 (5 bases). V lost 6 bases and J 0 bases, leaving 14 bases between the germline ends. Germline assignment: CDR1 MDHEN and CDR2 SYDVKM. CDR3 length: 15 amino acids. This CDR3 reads CASRHRTTPNYGYTF. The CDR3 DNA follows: TGTGCCAGCAGACATCGGACAACCCCTAACTATGGCTACACCTTC.

The CDR3 sequence: CASSSEYNTGELFF. The CDR3, as DNA: TGCGCCAGCAGCTCTGAATATAACACCGGGGAGCTGTTTTTT. The chain couples TRBV5-1 to TRBJ2-2; D gene ambiguous. V was trimmed by 3 bases and J by 2 bases, leaving 8 bases between them. The length of the CDR3 is 14 residues. Germline V lookup: CDR1 SGHRS, CDR2 YFSETQ.

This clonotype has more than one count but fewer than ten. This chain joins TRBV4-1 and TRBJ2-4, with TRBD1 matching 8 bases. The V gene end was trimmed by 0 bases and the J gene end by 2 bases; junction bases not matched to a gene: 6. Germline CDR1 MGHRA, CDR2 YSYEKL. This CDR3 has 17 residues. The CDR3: CASSQDLQGGTKNIQYF. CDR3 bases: TGCGCCAGCAGCCAAGATTTACAGGGGGGAACCAAAAACATTCAGTACTTC.

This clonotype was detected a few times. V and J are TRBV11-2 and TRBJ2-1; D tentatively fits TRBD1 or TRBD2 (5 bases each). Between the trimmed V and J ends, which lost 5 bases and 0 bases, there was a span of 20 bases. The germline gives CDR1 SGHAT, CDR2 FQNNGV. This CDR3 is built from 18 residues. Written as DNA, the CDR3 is TGTGCCAGCAGCAGTCGGGACCCCGAAAAGACCTCCTACAATGAGCAGTTCTTC. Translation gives CASSSRDPEKTSYNEQFF.

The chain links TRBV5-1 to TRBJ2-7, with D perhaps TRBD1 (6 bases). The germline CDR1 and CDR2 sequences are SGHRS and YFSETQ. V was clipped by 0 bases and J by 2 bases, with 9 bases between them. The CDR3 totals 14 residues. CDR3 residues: CASSLVEGAYEQYF. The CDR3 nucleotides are TGCGCCAGCAGCTTGGTTGAGGGGGCCTACGAGCAGTACTTC.

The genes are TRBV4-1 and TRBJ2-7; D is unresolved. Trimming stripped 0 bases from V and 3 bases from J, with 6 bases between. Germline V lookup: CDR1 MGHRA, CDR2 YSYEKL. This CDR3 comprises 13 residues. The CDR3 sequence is CASSQETYYEQYF. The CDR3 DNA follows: TGCGCCAGCAGCCAAGAGACGTACTACGAGCAGTACTTC.

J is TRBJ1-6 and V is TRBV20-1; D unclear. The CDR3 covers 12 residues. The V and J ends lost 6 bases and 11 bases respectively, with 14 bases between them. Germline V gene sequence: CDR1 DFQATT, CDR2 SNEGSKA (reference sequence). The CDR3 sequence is CSARKGDTPLHF. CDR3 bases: TGCAGTGCCCGGAAGGGAGATACACCCCTCCACTTT.

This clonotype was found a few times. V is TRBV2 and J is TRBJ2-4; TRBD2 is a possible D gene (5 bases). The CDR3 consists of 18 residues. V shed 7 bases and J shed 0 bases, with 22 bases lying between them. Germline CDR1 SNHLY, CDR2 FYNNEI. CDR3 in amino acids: CASIAAAGGDVAKNIQYF. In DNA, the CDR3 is TGTGCCAGCATCGCGGCGGCAGGAGGAGACGTAGCCAAAAACATTCAGTACTTC.

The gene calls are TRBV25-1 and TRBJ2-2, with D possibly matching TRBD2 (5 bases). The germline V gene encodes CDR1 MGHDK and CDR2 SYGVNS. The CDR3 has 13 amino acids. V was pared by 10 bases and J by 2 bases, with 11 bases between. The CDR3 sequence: CATIGENTGELFF. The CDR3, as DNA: TGTGCCACCATCGGGGAAAACACCGGGGAGCTGTTTTTT. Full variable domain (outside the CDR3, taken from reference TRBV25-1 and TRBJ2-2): EADIYQTPRYLVIGTGKKITLECSQTMGHDKMYWYQQDPGMELHLIHYSYGVNSTEKGDLSSESTVSRIRTEHFPLTLESARPSHTSQYLCATIGENTGELFFGEGSRLTVL.

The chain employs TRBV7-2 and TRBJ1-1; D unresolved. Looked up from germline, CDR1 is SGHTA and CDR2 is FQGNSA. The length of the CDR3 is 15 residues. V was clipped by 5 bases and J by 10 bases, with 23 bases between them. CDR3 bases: TGTGCCAGCAGCCCGAGGGTGAAAGCCTCTAAGGGAGCTTTCTTT. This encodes CASSPRVKASKGAFF.

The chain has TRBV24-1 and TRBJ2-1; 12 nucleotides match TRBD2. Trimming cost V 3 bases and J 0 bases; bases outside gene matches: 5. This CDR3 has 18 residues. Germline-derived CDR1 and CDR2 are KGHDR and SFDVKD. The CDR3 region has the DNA TGTGCCACCAGTGATCCACTAGCGGGGGGTCACTCCTACAATGAGCAGTTCTTC. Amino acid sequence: CATSDPLAGGHSYNEQFF.